Detailed here is one T cell receptor beta chain. The sample belongs to a study of blood T cell repertoires in COVID-19. Per germline, CDR1 MNHEY and CDR2 SMNVEV (reference sequence). The V end was cut by 1 base, the J end by 2 bases, with 11 bases between. CDR3 size: 15 residues. The table came from immunoSEQ multiplex PCR; TCRdb's copy has only in-frame clones and leaves some out. The data hold some 55,000 clones, with around 83% observed a single time. The chain recombines TRBV27 with TRBJ1-2, with D possibly matching TRBD1 (6 bases). This receptor was obtained from a woman aged 55-69 years with acute or convalescent COVID-19. Material: peripheral blood. The CDR3 DNA reads as TGTGCCAGCAGTTTATACAGGGAGAACAACTATGGCTACACCTTC. Translation: CASSLYRENNYGYTF.